In this sample, the clone carrying this T cell receptor beta chain turned up many times. This record belongs to a study of T cells in Graves' hyperthyroidism and ophthalmopathy. The ends were cut back, 0 bases at V and 1 base at J, with 9 bases in the middle. Germline V gene data show CDR1 as MNHNS and CDR2 as SASEGT. The CDR3 runs to 15 residues. Stable disease denoted Graves' hyperthyroidism without ophthalmopathy progression within 18 months. There were TCR beta CDR3 regions amplified from RNA transcripts. The study used the HTBI primer set for a first-round RT-PCR of the TCR CDR3. A single record per CDR3 protein comes from TCRdb applying MiXCR to the multiplex PCR reads. The data contain around 450,000 distinct CDR3 sequences, around 14% of them singletons.

Sample: blood. The rearrangement links TRBV6-1 to TRBJ2-5; D unclear. The TCR originated in a woman between 18 and 29 years old with Graves' hyperthyroidism. In nucleotides, the CDR3 is TGTGCCAGCAGTGAAGCAGTTCGGAGCCAAGAGACCCAGTACTTC. Amino acid sequence: CASSEAVRSQETQYF.